This TCR beta chain derives from a study of cytomegalovirus exposure and HLA in healthy donors. The study ran its PCR with 60 Vbeta and 13 Jbeta primers. Some clones are missing from TCRdb's copy, which holds only in-frame ones; the method was immunoSEQ multiplex PCR. The repertoire consists of 130,000 or so clones, with 74% occurring once and the leading ten covering approximately 6.3%. From germline, CDR1 is LNHDA and CDR2 SQIVND (reference sequence). There are 13 residues in the CDR3. The V end lost 0 bases, the J end lost 2 bases, and 4 bases lay between the germline ends. The receptor's source is a middle-aged man in good health and CMV-seropositive. The sequencing sample was made of PBMCs. The chain couples TRBV19 to TRBJ1-2; unclear D gene. Written as DNA, the CDR3 is TGTGCCAGTAGTATAGAACAGAACTATGGCTACACCTTC. Encoded protein: CASSIEQNYGYTF.